The clone carrying this T cell receptor beta chain was seen ten or more times. What it binds is unknown. This entry belongs to a study of prognosis after radiotherapy for stage I lung cancer. Background on the study: The study deemed all of its non-small cell lung cancer patients medically inoperable. Ages of the approximately 12 men and five or six women ranged roughly 53 to 85 years, median around 74. Subsequent to radiotherapy, distant metastatic disease emerged in a handful of patients (median roughly seven months), whereas some 15 exhibited no significant progression. Notes on the study in general: Metastatic and non-metastatic patients reportedly diverged in TRBV and TRBJ gene usage.

The TCR beta CDR3 region was amplified from genomic DNA, with two rounds of multiplex PCR being used for the amplification. The authors ran first-round PCR with primers specific to each TRBV and TRBJ gene. TCRdb redid the calling of the multiplex PCR reads with MiXCR, one entry per CDR3 protein. This sample has roughly 11,000 distinct CDR3 sequences, with about a third found just once. Trimming cost V 7 bases and J 0 bases, with 15 bases left between them. Germline-derived CDR1 and CDR2 are SGHVS and FNYEAQ. This CDR3 has 15 residues. This material consisted of PBMCs, taken before or after stereotactic body radiation therapy (not recorded which). The rearrangement uses TRBV7-6 and TRBJ2-5; D ambiguous. The origin of this receptor is a donor aged 50 or older with non-small cell lung cancer. CDR3: CASTPAPANQETQYF. As DNA, the CDR3 is TGTGCCAGCACCCCAGCCCCAGCGAACCAAGAGACCCAGTACTTC.